This is a list of T cell receptor beta chains from one sample in a study of cytomegalovirus exposure and HLA in healthy donors. Clones were sequenced by immunoSEQ multiplex PCR, and TCRdb holds only the in-frame ones, with some missing. The sample holds approximately 100,000 clones, less than 80% seen once. Input material: PBMCs. The source is a young man in good health and CMV-seropositive. CDR3s include the opening cysteine and the closing phenylalanine or tryptophan. Each record gives: V gene, D gene, clone size, J gene, CDR3 DNA, CDR3 protein. D genes are given only for firm matches. The size entry is marked missing in some rows and otherwise reads once, few, many or a size class.

TRBV18,TRBD2,.,TRBJ2-3,TGTGCCAGCTCACTGATGGGGGGGAACACAGATACGCAGTATTTT,CASSLMGGNTDTQYF
TRBV5-1,.,.,TRBJ2-7,TGCGCCAGCAGCCCCAGGGTTGAATCTGACTACGAGCAGTACTTC,CASSPRVESDYEQYF
TRBV27,.,.,TRBJ1-1,TGTGCCAGCAATGGGGTTTTAGGGGCGGCCACTGAAGCTTTCTTT,CASNGVLGAATEAFF
TRBV11-2,.,.,TRBJ2-7,TGTGCCAGCAGCTTAGACAGGGGACGGGCCTACGAGCAGTACTTC,CASSLDRGRAYEQYF
TRBV5-4,.,.,TRBJ1-2,TGTGCCAGCAGCGAGTGGGACATCTCTAACTATGGCTACACCTTC,CASSEWDISNYGYTF
TRBV19,.,.,TRBJ1-1,TGTGCCAGTATTCCCCAGAGAGGGAGCACTGAAGCTTTCTTT,CASIPQRGSTEAFF
TRBV18,.,.,TRBJ2-5,TGTGCCAGCTCCCGGGACTCCATTGTTCGGACCCAGTACTTC,CASSRDSIVRTQYF
TRBV11-2,.,.,TRBJ1-3,TGTGCCAGCAGCTTAGAGGCCGTTGGAAACACCATATATTTT,CASSLEAVGNTIYF
TRBV2,.,.,TRBJ2-1,TGTGCCAGTAGTGAAGGGGCCAGGTCCTACAATGAGCAGTTCTTC,CASSEGARSYNEQFF
TRBV11-3,TRBD2,.,TRBJ2-7,TGTGCCTGTAGCGGGGGGGACCCATACGAGCAGTACTTC,CACSGGDPYEQYF
TRBV5-1,.,once,TRBJ1-4,TGCGCCAGCAGCCCGGTTACTGGAGCGGGGGAAAAACTGTTTTTT,CASSPVTGAGEKLFF
TRBV4-1,.,.,TRBJ1-1,TGCGCCAGCAGCCCCTTACAGGACCGGCTGAACACTGAAGCTTTCTTT,CASSPLQDRLNTEAFF
TRBV19,.,.,TRBJ2-7,TGTGCCAGTAGTAGCGTCGGGATTTCCTACGAGCAGTACTTC,CASSSVGISYEQYF
TRBV5-1,.,.,TRBJ1-3,TGCGCCGGGGGGAAATCTGGAAACACCATATATTTT,CAGGKSGNTIYF
TRBV19,.,.,TRBJ2-3,TGTGCCAGTAGTACCCTACAGGGATTCACAGATACGCAGTATTTT,CASSTLQGFTDTQYF
TRBV4-2,.,.,TRBJ2-7,TGTGCCAGCAGCCACGCACTAGCCAGATTTTCCAGCTCCTACGAGCAGTACTTC,CASSHALARFSSSYEQYF
TRBV10-3,TRBD1,.,TRBJ1-6,TGTGCCATCAGCAACGATCCCGGACAGGGGAATTCACCCCTCCACTTT,CAISNDPGQGNSPLHF
TRBV10-2,TRBD1,.,TRBJ2-1,TGCGCCAGCAGTGCGTTGGACAGGGAGTACAATGAGCAGTTCTTC,CASSALDREYNEQFF
TRBV9,.,few,TRBJ2-5,TGTGCCAGCAGCGCGGAGGTAGCGGACCTGACCCAGTACTTC,CASSAEVADLTQYF
TRBV5-1,.,.,TRBJ2-7,TGCGCCAGCAGCCGGGTCTCCGGCTCCTACGAGCAGTACTTC,CASSRVSGSYEQYF
TRBV2,TRBD1,.,TRBJ2-7,TGTGCCAGCAGTGCCTCCGGGACAGGGATCGGGTACGAGCAGTACTTC,CASSASGTGIGYEQYF
TRBV29-1,.,.,TRBJ1-1,TGCAGCGTTGAAGATCGGGGTGCGGGGTGGTCTACTGAAGCTTTCTTT,CSVEDRGAGWSTEAFF
TRBV7-8,.,.,TRBJ1-4,TGTGCCAGCAGCTTATTCTCGGGTTCTGAAAAACTGTTTTTT,CASSLFSGSEKLFF
TRBV15,TRBD1,.,TRBJ1-5,TGTGCCACCAGCAGGACAGGGGGTAATCAGCCCCAGCATTTT,CATSRTGGNQPQHF
TRBV7-9,TRBD1,.,TRBJ1-2,TGTGCCAGCAGCCTAGGACAGGAAAGAGCTAACTATGGCTACACCTTC,CASSLGQERANYGYTF
TRBV9,TRBD2,few,TRBJ2-5,TGTGCCAGCAGCGTAGAGGCGGGGGGAGGGGAGACCCAGTACTTC,CASSVEAGGGETQYF
TRBV30,.,few,TRBJ2-5,TGTGCCTGGAGTGTCGGGATGCGAGAGACCCAGTACTTC,CAWSVGMRETQYF
TRBV7-9,.,.,TRBJ2-3,TGTGCCAGCAGCTACGGGGGAACTAGTTATTTCACAGATACGCAGTATTTT,CASSYGGTSYFTDTQYF
TRBV19,.,.,TRBJ2-2,TGTGCCAGTAGTGTGGGGACTCGACCCGTCGGGGAGCTGTTTTTT,CASSVGTRPVGELFF
TRBV6-5,TRBD2,.,TRBJ2-3,TGTGCCAGCACCCCCGCGGGGGGGATCACAGATACGCAGTATTTT,CASTPAGGITDTQYF
TRBV6-1,.,.,TRBJ2-7,TGTGCCAGCAGTGAAGACCCTCGCGTTTACGAGCAGTACTTC,CASSEDPRVYEQYF
TRBV27,TRBD2,.,TRBJ2-3,TGTGCCAGCAGTCGCCTAGCGGGGGTTAGCACAGATACGCAGTATTTT,CASSRLAGVSTDTQYF
TRBV13,TRBD2,few,TRBJ2-1,TGTGCCAGCAGCCCACCGCCGGGACTAGCGGATAGCTCCTACAATGAGCAGTTCTTC,CASSPPPGLADSSYNEQFF
TRBV5-1,.,.,TRBJ2-3,TGCGCCAGCAGCTTGCGGGATACGCAGTATTTT,CASSLRDTQYF
TRBV6-1,.,.,TRBJ1-5,TGTGCCACCACGGACAAAGTGCAGCCCCAGCATTTT,CATTDKVQPQHF
TRBV4-1,.,.,TRBJ2-7,TGCGCCAGCAGCCAAGATGACAACTCCTACGAGCAGTACTTC,CASSQDDNSYEQYF
TRBV5-1,TRBD1,.,TRBJ2-1,TGCGCCTCTCTAGCGGGGACAGGGGGGCATGAGCAGTTCTTC,CASLAGTGGHEQFF
TRBV19,TRBD2,.,TRBJ2-2,TGTGCCAGTAGTATATTCAGCGGGGGGACCGGGGAGCTGTTTTTT,CASSIFSGGTGELFF
TRBV14,.,.,TRBJ1-2,TGTGCCAGCAGCCAAGATCTAAACGGCTATGGCTACACCTTC,CASSQDLNGYGYTF
TRBV7-9,TRBD1,.,TRBJ2-7,TGTGCCAGCAGCAGACCTGGGACAGGTAGCTCCTACGAGCAGTACTTC,CASSRPGTGSSYEQYF